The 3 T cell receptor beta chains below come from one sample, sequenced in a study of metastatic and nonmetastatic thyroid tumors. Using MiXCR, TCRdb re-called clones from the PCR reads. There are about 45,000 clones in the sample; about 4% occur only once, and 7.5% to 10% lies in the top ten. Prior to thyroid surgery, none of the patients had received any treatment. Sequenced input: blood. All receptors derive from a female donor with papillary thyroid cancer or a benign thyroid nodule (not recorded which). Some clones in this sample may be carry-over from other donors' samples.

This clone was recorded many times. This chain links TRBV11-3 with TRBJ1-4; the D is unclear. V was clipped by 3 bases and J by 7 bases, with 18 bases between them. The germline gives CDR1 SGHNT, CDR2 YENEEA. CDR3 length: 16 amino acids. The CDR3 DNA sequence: TGTGCCAGCAGCTTTGGTAGTCGTGTCAATGGTGAAAAACTGTTTTTT. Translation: CASSFGSRVNGEKLFF.

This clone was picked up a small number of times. CDR3 sequence: CASPIGPGGNTIYF. The CDR3, as DNA: TGTGCCAGCCCGATAGGCCCGGGGGGAAACACCATATATTTT. V is TRBV12-3 or TRBV12-4 and J is TRBJ1-3, with D unresolved. This CDR3 has 14 residues. The ends were cut back, 8 bases at V and 4 bases at J, with 15 bases in the middle.

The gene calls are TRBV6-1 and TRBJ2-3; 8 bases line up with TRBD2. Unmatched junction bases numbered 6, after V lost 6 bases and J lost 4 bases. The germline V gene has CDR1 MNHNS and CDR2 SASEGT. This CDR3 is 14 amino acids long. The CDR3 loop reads CASRTGLASDTQYF. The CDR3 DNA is TGTGCCAGCAGAACAGGACTAGCCTCAGATACGCAGTATTTT.